A single sample is the source of the 17 T cell receptor beta chains below, sequenced in a study of blood T cells in healthy people across ages. Then a second PCR, running roughly 7 to 11 cycles, was carried out with a sample-barcoded 5' primer and a J-beta primer mix. TCRdb ran MiXCR on the 5' RACE reads and lists one entry per CDR3 protein. Of some 900,000 distinct CDR3 sequences listed, about 48% were seen once; the top ten hold roughly 13%. Specimen: blood. These receptors all come from a man aged 25-45 years in good health.

This clonotype has only one observation. This chain uses TRBV12-3 or TRBV12-4 with TRBJ2-2, with a weak D call TRBD2 (7 bases). V lost 6 bases to trimming and J lost 7 bases, with 18 bases between them. This CDR3 spans 15 amino acids. The CDR3 DNA follows: TGTGCCAGCAGACTCACAGGGAGGGGCGGCGGGGAGCTGTTTTTT. Translation: CASRLTGRGGGELFF.

This clonotype occurred a few times. CDR3 DNA sequence: TGCAGTGAGAGGGGACAGGAGACAGATACGCAGTATTTT. Its translation: CSERGQETDTQYF. The chain uses TRBV20-1 and TRBJ2-3; 8 nucleotides align to TRBD1. From germline, CDR1 is DFQATT and CDR2 SNEGSKA (reference sequence). CDR3 length equals 13 residues. Trimming cost V 7 bases and J 3 bases; bases outside gene matches: 6.

This clonotype was observed a handful of times. The chain has TRBV19 and TRBJ2-3, with 12 bases matching TRBD2. This CDR3 region has 19 residues. Germline CDR1 LNHDA, CDR2 SQIVND (reference sequence). The J segment lost 1 base and the V segment lost 3 bases, leaving 11 bases of the junction unmatched. CDR3 in amino acids: CASSMSPTSGGLRTDTQYF. The CDR3 bases are TGTGCCAGTAGTATGTCCCCGACTAGCGGGGGACTTCGCACAGATACGCAGTATTTT.

V gene TRBV29-1 combines with J gene TRBJ1-4; 8 bases agree with TRBD1. V shed 4 bases, J shed 12 bases, and the junction held 10 bases outside the gene matches. Germline lookup yields CDR1 SQVTM and CDR2 ANQGSEA. The length of the CDR3 is 13 residues. This CDR3 is CSVATGAEEELFF. The CDR3 region has the DNA TGCAGCGTTGCGACAGGGGCGGAGGAAGAACTGTTTTTT.

The rearrangement joins TRBV13 to TRBJ1-2; D not resolved. V shed 8 bases and J shed 0 bases, with 13 bases lying between them. Germline CDR1 PRHDT, CDR2 FYEKMQ (reference sequence). The CDR3 has 14 residues. For the CDR3, the DNA is TGTGCCAGCCTAAAGGAAGGGTCTAACTATGGCTACACCTTC. Translating it yields CASLKEGSNYGYTF.

V is TRBV18 and J is TRBJ2-7; TRBD2 matches 7 bases. V lost 2 bases and J lost 3; bases outside the gene matches: 10. Germline lookup yields CDR1 KGHSH and CDR2 LQKENI. The CDR3 is 16 amino acids. The DNA for the CDR3 is TGTGCCAGCTCACCAGGGGGGGGGAGGATTTTCTACGAGCAGTACTTC. Translation gives CASSPGGGRIFYEQYF.

This clonotype showed up just a few times. The J gene is TRBJ2-2, the V gene TRBV4-2, with D possibly being TRBD2 (5 bases). Germline assignment: CDR1 LGHNA and CDR2 YNFKEQ. Trimming stripped 6 bases from V and 0 bases from J, with 11 bases between. The CDR3 length is 15 residues. The CDR3 loop is CASSPEGTNTGELFF. In DNA form, the CDR3 reads TGTGCCAGCAGTCCCGAGGGCACGAACACCGGGGAGCTGTTTTTT.

This clonotype was detected a few times. The genes are TRBV7-9 and TRBJ2-1, with D perhaps matching TRBD1 or TRBD2 (6 bases each). The CDR3 sequence is 15 residues long. Germline-derived CDR1 and CDR2 are SEHNR and FQNEAQ (reference sequence). V was cut by 8 bases and J by 4 bases, with 18 bases left in between. The CDR3 is CASVAVGGRYNEQFF. As DNA, the CDR3 is TGTGCCAGCGTGGCGGTGGGGGGCCGGTACAATGAGCAGTTCTTC.

This clonotype came up a few times. The J gene is TRBJ1-2, the V gene TRBV6-1, with unresolved D. With 3 bases removed from V and 2 bases from J, the gap between germline ends came to 13 bases. Germline V gene sequence: CDR1 MNHNS, CDR2 SASEGT. This CDR3 has 15 residues. The CDR3 sequence: CASSDRGTRNYGYTF. CDR3 coding DNA: TGTGCCAGCAGTGACCGGGGAACCCGAAACTATGGCTACACCTTC.

The CDR3 sequence is CASSLSLAVVLAKNIQYF. CDR3 DNA sequence: TGTGCCAGCAGCTTAAGCCTAGCGGTGGTATTAGCCAAAAACATTCAGTACTTC. The chain links TRBV7-8 to TRBJ2-4, with 7 bases fitting TRBD2. Trimming cost V 2 bases and J 0 bases; bases outside gene matches: 10. The CDR3 sequence is 18 residues long. Germline CDR1 SGHVS, CDR2 FQNEAQ.

The rearrangement links TRBV7-2 to TRBJ2-1, with D perhaps TRBD2 (6 bases). Between the trimmed V and J ends, which lost 5 bases and 9 bases, there was a span of 17 bases. CDR1 is SGHTA, CDR2 FQGNSA, per germline. The CDR3 has 14 amino acids. CDR3 nucleotide sequence: TGTGCCAGCAGCCCTCCCGGCGGGGATGGTGAGCAGTTCTTC. Translating gives CASSPPGGDGEQFF.

This chain uses TRBV7-9 with TRBJ2-7; weak D call: TRBD1 (6 bases). Germline V gene data show CDR1 as SEHNR and CDR2 as FQNEAQ (reference sequence). Deletions cut 1 base from V and 3 bases from J, with 16 bases between. The CDR3 is made up of 16 amino acids. CDR3 sequence (DNA): TGTGCCAGCAGCTTAGAGTGGGGGCGAACCGGCTACGAGCAGTACTTC. Its protein is CASSLEWGRTGYEQYF.

DNA of the CDR3: TGCGCCAGCAGCCAAGAATCGTGGCAGGATGAGGTACCCCTCCACTTT. This sequence encodes CASSQESWQDEVPLHF. This sequence joins TRBV4-1 and TRBJ1-6, with unresolved D. This CDR3 spans 16 amino acids. V was pared by 0 bases and J by 12 bases, with 18 bases between. CDR1 is MGHRA and CDR2 is YSYEKL in the germline V gene.

V and J are TRBV4-1 and TRBJ2-5; D could derive from TRBD1 or TRBD2 (6 bases each). The J call is in doubt because the DNA end fits TRBJ2-7 better. This CDR3 contains 15 residues. The germline gives CDR1 MGHRA, CDR2 YSYEKL. The CDR3 reads CASSQAGGGPYEQYF. CDR3 sequence (DNA): TGCGCCAGCAGCCAAGCGGGTGGGGGGCCCTACGAGCAGTACTTC.

This chain uses TRBV27 with TRBJ2-3; 10 bases are a match to TRBD1. Germline V CDR1 and CDR2: MNHEY, SMNVEV (reference sequence). V was pared by 4 bases and J by 2 bases, with 3 bases of the junction left unmatched. CDR3 length: 15 amino acids. CDR3 sequence: CASSWDRGHTDTQYF. CDR3 DNA sequence: TGTGCCAGCAGTTGGGACAGGGGCCACACAGATACGCAGTATTTT.

This clonotype was detected a few times. J is TRBJ2-1 and V is TRBV7-8; 7 nucleotides align to TRBD1. The CDR3 is 12 residues long. CDR1 is SGHVS, CDR2 FQNEAQ, per germline. After removal of 5 bases from V and 10 bases from J, the junction contained 5 bases not matched to a gene. Written as DNA, the CDR3 is TGTGCCAGCAGCCTACCGACAGGGGAGCAGTTCTTC. It codes for CASSLPTGEQFF. The whole variable domain, remainder taken from reference TRBV7-8 and TRBJ2-1, is GAGVSQSPRYKVAKRGQDVALRCDPISGHVSLFWYQQALGQGPEFLTYFQNEAQLDKSGLPSDRFFAERPEGSVSTLKIQRTQQEDSAVYLCASSLPTGEQFFGPGTRLTVL.

This sequence joins TRBV29-1 and TRBJ1-4; D possibly corresponds to TRBD1 (5 bases). V lost 8 bases and J lost 13, with 17 bases in between. Germline V gene data show CDR1 as SQVTM and CDR2 as ANQGSEA. The CDR3 length is 11 residues. The CDR3 DNA reads TGCAGCTGTAAGGGGAGGCTAGGACTGTTTTTT. Protein sequence: CSCKGRLGLFF.